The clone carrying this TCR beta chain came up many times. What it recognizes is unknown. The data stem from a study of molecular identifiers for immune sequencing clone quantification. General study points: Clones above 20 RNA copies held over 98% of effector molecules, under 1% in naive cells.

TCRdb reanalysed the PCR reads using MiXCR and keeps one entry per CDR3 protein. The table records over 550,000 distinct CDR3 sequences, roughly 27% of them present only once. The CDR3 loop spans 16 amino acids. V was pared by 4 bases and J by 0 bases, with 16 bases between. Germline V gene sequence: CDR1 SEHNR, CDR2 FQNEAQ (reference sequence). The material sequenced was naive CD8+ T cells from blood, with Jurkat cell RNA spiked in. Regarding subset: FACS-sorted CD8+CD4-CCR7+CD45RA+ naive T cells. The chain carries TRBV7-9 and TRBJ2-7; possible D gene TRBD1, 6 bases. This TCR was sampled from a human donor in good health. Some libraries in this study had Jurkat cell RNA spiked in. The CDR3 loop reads CASSWPFGQSSYEQYF. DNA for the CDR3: TGTGCCAGCAGCTGGCCTTTCGGACAGAGCTCCTACGAGCAGTACTTC.